The 17 T cell receptor beta chains listed next were all sequenced from one sample in a study of neurological immune-mediated disorders (dated by TCRdb to between 2019 and 2020). The library was obtained by 5' RACE. Instrument used: Illumina HiSeq 2500. Starting from the raw public reads, TCRdb applied fastp trimming at Q25, assembled clones with MiXCR and retained in-frame beta chains. Every CDR3 protein is listed once, alongside the most common genes and DNA of its rows. In this sample the table shows around 60,000 distinct CDR3 sequences, 3% to 3.5% of which occur a single time. The top ten hold 6% to 8% of the sample. The material sequenced was PBMCs. The receptors shown here come from a woman aged 55 to 70 with multiple sclerosis.

This clonotype occurred many times. The V call is TRBV4-2, the J call TRBJ2-2; D may be TRBD1 or TRBD2 (5 bases each). The germline V gene encodes CDR1 LGHNA and CDR2 YNFKEQ. The V gene lost 0 bases and the J gene lost 6 bases, with 8 bases spanning the gap. There are 14 residues in the CDR3. The CDR3: CASSQDRGPGELFF. The CDR3 DNA is TGTGCCAGCAGCCAAGATCGGGGACCCGGGGAGCTGTTTTTT.

This clonotype was counted between two and nine times. Being one base from a much bigger clone, this may be a read error. V and J are TRBV28 and TRBJ1-5; D is ambiguous. Germline assignment: CDR1 MDHEN and CDR2 SYDVKM. The CDR3 covers 13 residues. CDR3 nucleotide sequence: TGTGCCAGCAGTTTCAGTTTTCGTCAGCCCCAGAATTTT. It encodes CASSFSFRQPQNF. The whole variable domain, remainder taken from reference TRBV28 and TRBJ1-5, is DVKVTQSSRYLVKRTGEKVFLECVQDMDHENMFWYRQDPGLGLRLIYFSYDVKMKEKGDIPEGYSVSREKKERFSLILESASTNQTSMYLCASSFSFRQPQNFGDGTRLSIL.

This clonotype was seen at least ten times. V is TRBV5-1 and J is TRBJ1-3; unclear D gene. The CDR3 covers 16 residues. In germline, CDR1 is SGHRS, CDR2 YFSETQ. V was clipped by 1 base and J by 3 bases, with 14 bases between them. The CDR3: CASSLRGTFDGNTIYF. As DNA, the CDR3 is TGCGCCAGCAGCTTGCGGGGTACTTTCGATGGAAACACCATATATTTT.

In its sample, this clonotype was seen many times. The rearrangement links TRBV5-1 to TRBJ2-1, with TRBD2 as a possible D gene (5 bases). Between the trimmed V and J ends, which lost 2 bases and 6 bases, there was a span of 6 bases. Germline V gene lookup returns CDR1 SGHRS and CDR2 YFSETQ. This CDR3 is built from 12 residues. The DNA for the CDR3 is TGCGCCAGCAGCTTAACTAGCAATGAGCAGTTCTTC. It codes for CASSLTSNEQFF.

This clonotype was seen repeatedly, ten times or more. The chain joins TRBV25-1 to TRBJ2-5; D unresolved. The ends were cut back, 7 bases at V and 5 bases at J, with 8 bases in the middle. Germline assignment: CDR1 MGHDK and CDR2 SYGVNS. The CDR3 covers 11 residues. CDR3: CASTRLETQYF. The CDR3 nucleotides are TGTGCCAGCACCAGGTTGGAGACCCAGTACTTC. The entire variable domain, with the rest obtained from reference TRBV25-1 and TRBJ2-5, is as follows: EADIYQTPRYLVIGTGKKITLECSQTMGHDKMYWYQQDPGMELHLIHYSYGVNSTEKGDLSSESTVSRIRTEHFPLTLESARPSHTSQYLCASTRLETQYFGPGTRLLVL.

This clonotype occurred many times. The gene calls are TRBV5-1 and TRBJ2-3; tentative D call: TRBD2 (5 bases). This CDR3 has 15 residues. V was clipped by 6 bases and J by 6 bases, with 20 bases between them. Germline V gives CDR1 SGHRS, CDR2 YFSETQ. The CDR3 DNA is TGCGCCAGCAACATCCTAGCTCCTGGGTCCGATACGCAGTATTTT. This codes for CASNILAPGSDTQYF.

This clonotype was found many times. The chain has TRBV12-5 and TRBJ2-6, with 8 bases fitting TRBD1. Trimming cost V 9 bases and J 0 bases; bases outside gene matches: 13. Germline V CDR1 and CDR2: LGHNT, FRNRAP. The length of the CDR3 is 18 residues. DNA of the CDR3: TGTGCTAGCCGCGACAGGGGTGGACGAAACTCTGGGGCCAACGTCCTGACTTTC. Its protein product is CASRDRGGRNSGANVLTF.

The chain is built from TRBV5-8 and TRBJ1-2; possibly TRBD1 for D (6 bases). Looked up from germline, CDR1 is SGHTS and CDR2 is YDEGEE. The CDR3 has 14 amino acids. The V gene lost 0 bases and the J gene lost 4 bases, with 10 bases spanning the gap. As DNA, the CDR3 is TGTGCCAGCAGCTTGGGACAGGAAGGCTATGGCTACACCTTC. Its translation is CASSLGQEGYGYTF.

This clonotype was counted at least ten times. This sequence joins TRBV7-6 and TRBJ2-1; D remains unclear. The germline CDR1 and CDR2 sequences are SGHVS and FNYEAQ. The CDR3 extends over 14 amino acids. V lost 4 bases and J lost 2, with 9 bases in between. The CDR3 DNA sequence: TGTGCCAGCAGCTCTCCGCGCGCCTACAATGAGCAGTTCTTC. Amino acid sequence: CASSSPRAYNEQFF.

This clonotype was detected only a few times. The rearrangement uses TRBV5-1 and TRBJ2-3; 11 bases line up with TRBD2. After removal of 0 bases from V and 0 bases from J, the junction contained 6 bases not matched to a gene. Germline loops: CDR1 SGHRS, CDR2 YFSETQ. The CDR3 loop spans 18 amino acids. CDR3 amino acids: CASSLDSGRGGSTDTQYF. The CDR3 region has the DNA TGCGCCAGCAGCTTGGATAGCGGGAGGGGCGGTAGCACAGATACGCAGTATTTT.

There are many counts of this clonotype. The chain uses TRBV5-1 and TRBJ2-1, with D unresolved. This CDR3 is 14 amino acids long. Germline CDR1 reads SGHRS; CDR2 reads YFSETQ. Trimming shortened V by 0 bases and J by 5 bases, and 9 bases separated the two germline ends. Written as DNA, the CDR3 is TGCGCCAGCAGCTTGGAAACTTATGACAATGAGCAGTTCTTC. This gives the protein CASSLETYDNEQFF.

Ten or more counts support this clonotype. The chain carries TRBV15 and TRBJ2-7; D is tentatively TRBD1 or TRBD2 (5 bases each). Trimming took 0 bases from V and 2 from J, leaving 14 bases between them. The CDR3 runs to 16 residues. From germline, CDR1 is LNHNV and CDR2 YYDKDF (reference sequence). This CDR3 reads CATSRERAGIPYEQYF. CDR3 nucleotides: TGTGCCACCAGCAGAGAGAGGGCAGGGATCCCCTACGAGCAGTACTTC.

This clonotype showed up many times. The V and J genes are TRBV6-1 and TRBJ2-5; tentatively, D is TRBD1 (5 bases). Per the germline V gene, CDR1 is MNHNS and CDR2 is SASEGT. This CDR3 has 13 amino acids. Trimming took off 5 bases at V and 5 bases at J, with 12 bases between the two ends. The chain's CDR3 is CASSPGFGETQYF. For the CDR3, the DNA is TGTGCCAGCAGTCCAGGGTTTGGGGAGACCCAGTACTTC.

This clonotype appeared many times. This rearrangement joins TRBV7-9 to TRBJ2-7; D not certain. Germline values: CDR1 SEHNR, CDR2 FQNEAQ (reference sequence). The CDR3 consists of 14 residues. Trimming took 0 bases from V and 3 from J, leaving 9 bases between them. DNA for the CDR3: TGTGCCAGCAGCTTAGCGCACTTAAACTACGAGCAGTACTTC. Translation gives CASSLAHLNYEQYF.

This clonotype was found many times. The CDR3 spells CATLRDSAFSGNTIYF. The DNA of the CDR3 is TGTGCCACCCTCCGGGACAGCGCGTTCTCTGGAAACACCATATATTTT. The genes are TRBV10-3 and TRBJ1-3, with 7 positions matching TRBD1. Germline trimming cut 10 bases from V and 0 bases from J; bases unmatched to any gene: 12. This CDR3 contains 16 residues. CDR1 and CDR2 (germline): ENHRY, SYGVKD.

This clonotype was found many times. The gene calls are TRBV20-1 and TRBJ1-6, with TRBD1 matching 8 bases. This CDR3 region has 17 residues. The germline CDR1 and CDR2 sequences are DFQATT and SNEGSKA (reference sequence). V lost 6 bases, J lost 6 bases, and 16 bases stayed unmatched. The CDR3 DNA reads as TGCAGTGCCCCAGGGGGACAGGTGGCTATTCTTAATTCACCCCTCCACTTT. Amino acids: CSAPGGQVAILNSPLHF.

This clonotype has just one count. The germline gene is not matched at one end of the junction; a read error may be the cause. The genes are TRBV7-9 and TRBJ1-1; no clear D gene. CDR3 length equals 12 residues. Germline V gene data show CDR1 as SEHNR and CDR2 as FQNEAQ (reference sequence). CDR3 sequence reads: CTSSLEGAEAFF. The CDR3 bases are TGTACCAGCAGCTTAGAGGGTGCAGAAGCTTTCTTT.